The sequence of this TCR beta chain was determined in a study of shared clonotypes between healthy human individuals. Sequenced by immunoSEQ multiplex PCR; TCRdb stores in-frame clones only, minus some. The sample includes about 1.5 million clones, approximately 98% of them seen just once. The CDR3 totals 16 residues. The V gene's germline CDR1 is LNHNV and CDR2 YYDKDF (reference sequence). V dropped 5 bases and J dropped 6; count of bases not matched to a gene: 16. Study-level findings and limits: Estimated richness was generally greater in naive than memory subsets. Shared across a few donors were around 5% of the naive CD4 clonotypes.

Donors, healthy HIV-negative adults, lacked recent acute infections or vaccinations. On this clone: Its specificity is not known.

The sequencing sample was made of naive CD4+ T cells sorted from blood. Subset denoted: CD45RA+ positively selected. The chain joins TRBV15 to TRBJ2-7, with 7 bases lining up with TRBD2. The TCR sequence derives from a man aged 25-40 years in good health. CDR3 protein: CATSQGPAGVLREQYF. CDR3 in DNA: TGTGCCACCAGCCAAGGTCCCGCGGGAGTCTTACGCGAGCAGTACTTC.